These T cell receptor beta chains were read from a single sample in a study of radiation and T cells in renal cell carcinoma. The repertoire was sequenced with immunoSEQ multiplex PCR; TCRdb's copy has only in-frame clones and lacks some. The repertoire has 100,000 to 150,000 clones, more than 80% of them found once; the top ten carry approximately 1.9%. This sample comprised blood, obtained from a patient whose treatment included radiotherapy and nephrectomy. Every receptor here comes from an older woman with renal cell carcinoma. Each CDR3 is given with its conserved first and last residue. D genes are given only for firm matches. Clone size is not always given. Where it is, it says once, few, many or a class for expanded clones.

D gene	clone size	J gene	V gene	CDR3 protein	CDR3 DNA
TRBD2	NA	TRBJ2-3	TRBV5-1	CASHDSGGYTDTQYF	TGCGCCAGCCACGACAGCGGGGGTTATACAGATACGCAGTATTTT
NA	NA	TRBJ2-2	TRBV7-5	CARSLALGGDPGELFF	TGTGCCAGAAGCTTGGCCCTGGGGGGAGACCCCGGGGAGCTGTTTTTT
NA	NA	TRBJ2-5	TRBV6-5	CATLGAERKETQYF	TGTGCCACCTTAGGGGCGGAGAGGAAAGAGACCCAGTACTTC
NA	NA	TRBJ1-3	TRBV6-6	CASSYSGAGNTIYF	TGTGCCAGCAGTTACTCAGGGGCTGGAAACACCATATATTTT
NA	few	TRBJ2-2	TRBV4-1	CASSPRQLSNTGELFF	TGCGCCAGCAGCCCCCGACAGCTCTCGAACACCGGGGAGCTGTTTTTT
NA	NA	TRBJ2-5	TRBV7-7	CASSFAGQRETQYF	TGTGCTAGCAGCTTCGCGGGACAGAGGGAGACCCAGTACTTC
NA	NA	TRBJ2-1	TRBV5-4	CASSPTGSHEQFF	TGTGCCAGCAGCCCTACTGGTTCCCATGAGCAGTTCTTC
NA	NA	TRBJ1-1	TRBV7-8	CASSLVRNQNTEAFF	TGTGCCAGCAGCTTAGTGAGGAATCAGAACACTGAAGCTTTCTTT
NA	once	TRBJ1-4	TRBV5-1	CASSLWTGGEKLFF	TGCGCCAGCAGCTTGTGGACTGGGGGTGAAAAACTGTTTTTT
NA	once	TRBJ1-5	TRBV1	CTSSQDGGPVDQPQHF	TGCACCAGCAGCCAAGATGGGGGACCGGTCGATCAGCCCCAGCATTTT
NA	few	TRBJ1-5	TRBV6-1	CASSGAGGPSNQPQHF	TGTGCCAGCAGTGGAGCGGGTGGCCCGAGCAATCAGCCCCAGCATTTT
TRBD1	NA	TRBJ1-2	TRBV5-1	CASGADGGLRQGSFYTF	TGCGCCAGCGGAGCCGATGGGGGGCTGCGACAGGGGAGTTTCTACACCTTC
NA	NA	TRBJ1-1	TRBV2	CASSGEATEAFF	TGTGCCAGCAGTGGGGAGGCCACTGAAGCTTTCTTT
NA	NA	TRBJ1-1	TRBV6-1	CASSDWWGVRTEAFF	TGTGCCAGCAGTGATTGGTGGGGCGTCCGCACTGAAGCTTTCTTT
NA	NA	TRBJ1-1	TRBV10-3	CAISGGTTEAFF	TGTGCCATCAGTGGGGGGACTACTGAAGCTTTCTTT
NA	NA	TRBJ2-3	TRBV18	CASSPWQASTDTQYF	TGTGCCAGCTCACCATGGCAGGCCAGCACAGATACGCAGTATTTT
TRBD1	many	TRBJ1-4	TRBV6-1	CASSDRRTGYANEKLFF	TGTGCCAGCAGTGATCGACGGACAGGCTATGCTAATGAAAAACTGTTTTTT
NA	NA	TRBJ2-5	TRBV16	CASSNRRETQYF	TGTGCCAGCAGCAACCGCAGGGAGACCCAGTACTTC
NA	few	TRBJ2-7	TRBV7-2	CASSIRVDSYEQYF	TGTGCCAGCAGTATCCGGGTCGATTCCTACGAGCAGTACTTC
NA	NA	TRBJ1-1	TRBV6-5	CASRRAGNTEAFF	TGTGCCAGCAGGCGGGCGGGGAACACTGAAGCTTTCTTT
NA	NA	TRBJ2-4	TRBV4-2	CASSQDLLRTLAKNIQYF	TGTGCCAGCAGCCAAGATTTACTTCGGACCCTAGCCAAAAACATTCAGTACTTC
TRBD1	NA	TRBJ2-1	TRBV4-1	CASSRTGVEQFF	TGCGCCAGCAGCCGCACAGGGGTCGAACAGTTCTTC
NA	NA	TRBJ1-4	TRBV6-5	CASSPSVEKKLFF	TGTGCCAGCAGCCCTAGTGTTGAAAAAAAACTGTTTTTT
NA	NA	TRBJ2-5	TRBV28	CASSPNRETQYF	TGTGCCAGCTCCCCCAACAGGGAGACCCAGTACTTC
TRBD1	NA	TRBJ1-1	TRBV10-3	CAITRDSMNTEAFF	TGTGCCATCACTCGGGACAGTATGAACACTGAAGCTTTCTTT
NA	NA	TRBJ2-7	TRBV5-5	CASSRDLSYEQYF	TGTGCCAGCAGCCGGGACCTTTCCTACGAGCAGTACTTC
NA	NA	TRBJ2-3	TRBV2	CASSEGRVFTDTQYF	TGTGCCAGCAGTGAAGGCAGGGTCTTCACAGATACGCAGTATTTT
NA	NA	TRBJ2-3	TRBV2	CASSDGTTDTQYF	TGTGCCAGCAGTGACGGTACCACAGATACGCAGTATTTT
NA	NA	TRBJ2-7	TRBV18	CASSPPDARLSYEQYF	TGTGCCAGCTCACCACCTGACGCTCGACTTTCCTACGAGCAGTACTTC
TRBD2	NA	TRBJ2-1	TRBV6-5	CASSYDLAGGNNEQFF	TGTGCCAGCAGTTACGACCTAGCGGGGGGTAATAATGAGCAGTTCTTC
TRBD1	NA	TRBJ2-7	TRBV6-5	CASSSGTGSLYEQYF	TGTGCCAGCAGCTCCGGGACAGGTAGTCTCTACGAGCAGTACTTC
NA	once	TRBJ1-1	TRBV6-6	CASSHGTAEAFF	TGTGCCAGCAGTCACGGGACGGCTGAAGCTTTCTTT
TRBD2	few	TRBJ2-2	TRBV5-1	CASSWAAGANTGELFF	TGCGCCAGCAGCTGGGCAGCGGGGGCGAACACCGGGGAGCTGTTTTTT
NA	NA	TRBJ2-1	TRBV28	CASSSKLTSGEQFF	TGTGCCAGCAGTTCGAAACTCACGTCCGGTGAGCAGTTCTTC
NA	NA	TRBJ2-2	TRBV9	CASSPAILGGELFF	TGTGCCAGCAGCCCCGCTATCTTAGGCGGGGAGCTGTTTTTT
TRBD1	NA	TRBJ1-4	TRBV6-5	CASRGTGDEKLFF	TGTGCCAGCAGGGGGACAGGGGACGAAAAACTGTTTTTT
NA	NA	TRBJ2-7	TRBV6-5	CATNRNYEQYF	TGTGCCACTAATAGAAATTACGAGCAGTACTTC
TRBD1	NA	TRBJ2-2	TRBV7-9	CASSLDRGAVNTGELFF	TGTGCCAGCAGCTTAGACAGGGGGGCTGTGAACACCGGGGAGCTGTTTTTT
NA	NA	TRBJ1-2	TRBV9	CASSPANGYTF	TGTGCCAGCAGCCCTGCCAATGGCTACACCTTC
NA	NA	TRBJ1-2	TRBV2	CASRFRDILGYTF	TGTGCCAGCAGATTCCGGGACATCCTGGGCTACACCTTC